This passage covers 26 T cell receptor beta chains from one sample sequenced in a study of graft-versus-host responses after intestinal transplantation. For these TCRs, the target antigens are not known. Repertoires were generated with immunoSEQ multiplex PCR, while TCRdb's copy carries only in-frame clones and drops some. The table shows about 120,000 clones, with around 93% occurring only once. The source material was unstimulated CD4+ T cells sorted from spleen or lymph node cells, sampled before intestinal transplant. The source of these receptors is a human donor who received an intestinal transplant.

V is TRBV27 and J is TRBJ2-2; unclear D gene. Trimming removed 2 bases at V and 4 bases at J, with 11 bases between. This CDR3 has 15 residues. Germline V CDR1 and CDR2: MNHEY, SMNVEV (reference sequence). DNA of the CDR3: TGTGCCAGCAGTTTAGAAGGGCCCTCCACCGGGGAGCTGTTTTTT. This codes for CASSLEGPSTGELFF.

The chain's CDR3 is CATSREGPLSGELFF. The CDR3 region has the DNA TGTGCCACCAGCAGAGAGGGGCCATTATCCGGGGAGCTGTTTTTT. V usage is TRBV15 and J usage is TRBJ2-2; D perhaps matches TRBD1 (5 bases). This CDR3 is built from 15 residues. Germline CDR1 is LNHNV and CDR2 is YYDKDF (reference sequence). V was trimmed by 0 bases and J by 6 bases, leaving 11 bases between them. Filled out from reference TRBV15 and TRBJ2-2, the complete variable domain reads DAMVIQNPRYQVTQFGKPVTLSCSQTLNHNVMYWYQQKSSQAPKLLFHYYDKDFNNEADTPDNFQSRRPNTSFCFLDIRSPGLGDTAMYLCATSREGPLSGELFFGEGSRLTVL.

CDR3: CASSPNPDSNEQFF. In DNA, the CDR3 is TGTGCCAGCAGTCCCAACCCCGACAGTAATGAGCAGTTCTTC. The chain employs TRBV27 and TRBJ2-1; TRBD1 is a possible D gene (5 bases). V was clipped by 5 bases and J by 7 bases, with 15 bases between them. CDR3 length: 14 amino acids. The germline gives CDR1 MNHEY, CDR2 SMNVEV (reference sequence).

The chain recombines TRBV7-2 with TRBJ1-5; D is perhaps TRBD1 (5 bases). The CDR3 totals 15 residues. The ends were cut back, 5 bases at V and 11 bases at J, with 22 bases in the middle. Per the germline V gene, CDR1 is SGHTA and CDR2 is FQGNSA. CDR3 nucleotides: TGTGCCAGCAGCCTTGCCGGGACGGGCGCGGAGGCCCAGCATTTT. Translation: CASSLAGTGAEAQHF.

V gene TRBV6-1 combines with J gene TRBJ2-1, with TRBD1 matching 7 bases. The V and J ends lost 3 bases and 12 bases, in that order; junction bases with no gene match: 14. The CDR3 is 15 residues long. Germline V gene lookup returns CDR1 MNHNS and CDR2 SASEGT. CDR3 loop: CASSDPGAGGSRQFF. Here the CDR3 DNA reads TGTGCCAGCAGTGACCCCGGGGCAGGGGGATCACGGCAGTTCTTC.

Only one count was recorded for this clone. The gene calls are TRBV20-1 and TRBJ2-4; no definite D call. Germline loops: CDR1 DFQATT, CDR2 SNEGSKA (reference sequence). This CDR3 is 11 amino acids long. V was pared by 5 bases and J by 7 bases, with 9 bases between. The CDR3 spells CSAAFRNIQYF. As DNA, the CDR3 is TGCAGTGCTGCCTTTAGGAACATTCAGTACTTC.

The chain links TRBV6-5 to TRBJ1-1; weak D call: TRBD1 (5 bases). Trimming removed 6 bases at V and 0 bases at J, with 14 bases between. The length of the CDR3 is 15 residues. Germline V CDR1 and CDR2: MNHEY, SVGAGI. CDR3 nucleotides: TGTGCCAGCAGGGGGGGGACGGCGCTGAACACTGAAGCTTTCTTT. Its translation is CASRGGTALNTEAFF.

This chain uses TRBV6-4 with TRBJ2-1, with D perhaps matching TRBD1 (6 bases). The CDR3 is 16 residues long. V shed 7 bases and J shed 3 bases, with 19 bases lying between them. The germline gives CDR1 MRHNA, CDR2 SNTAGT. The CDR3 DNA follows: TGTGCCAGCACCTGGACAGAAACTCCCCTCTACAATGAGCAGTTCTTC. It codes for CASTWTETPLYNEQFF.

This clone was seen once. V is TRBV7-9 and J is TRBJ2-1, with TRBD1 identical over 9 bases. Germline V gene sequence: CDR1 SEHNR, CDR2 FQNEAQ (reference sequence). V was clipped by 5 bases and J by 4 bases; unmatched bases: 6. The length of the CDR3 is 15 residues. The CDR3 DNA follows: TGTGCCAGCAGCCTAGGGACAGGGCATTACAATGAGCAGTTCTTC. Its translation is CASSLGTGHYNEQFF.

This rearrangement joins TRBV7-2 to TRBJ2-3; D gene ambiguous. CDR1 is SGHTA, CDR2 FQGNSA, per germline. The CDR3 loop spans 14 amino acids. V lost 5 bases, J lost 2 bases, and 11 bases lay in between. The CDR3 protein is CASSLPGVTDTQYF. In DNA form, the CDR3 reads TGTGCCAGCAGCCTACCTGGGGTCACAGATACGCAGTATTTT.

V gene TRBV5-1 combines with J gene TRBJ2-2; 8 nucleotides align to TRBD1. This CDR3 spans 16 amino acids. Germline V lookup: CDR1 SGHRS, CDR2 YFSETQ. V lost 3 bases and J lost 4; bases outside the gene matches: 8. CDR3 amino acids: CASSYRQGSVTGELFF. CDR3 DNA sequence: TGCGCCAGCAGCTACAGACAGGGGAGTGTCACCGGGGAGCTGTTTTTT.

The chain combines TRBV27 with TRBJ2-6; possibly TRBD1 for D (5 bases). This CDR3 is 15 amino acids long. Trimming left V 5 bases short and J 2 bases short, with 10 bases between. Germline-derived CDR1 and CDR2 are MNHEY and SMNVEV (reference sequence). DNA for the CDR3: TGTGCCAGCAGTCCCTGGACACCTGGGGCCAACGTCCTGACTTTC. It specifies CASSPWTPGANVLTF.

For the CDR3, the DNA is TGTGCCAGCAGCCCCTCTCTTAGCAACCGAGGCACCGGGGAGCTGTTTTTT. It specifies CASSPSLSNRGTGELFF. The rearrangement joins TRBV11-2 to TRBJ2-2; no clear D. The ends were cut back, 5 bases at V and 4 bases at J, with 20 bases in the middle. The CDR3 contains 17 residues. Germline V lookup: CDR1 SGHAT, CDR2 FQNNGV.

This clone was counted once. The V gene is TRBV6-6, the J gene TRBJ2-7; no clear D gene. The germline CDR1 and CDR2 sequences are MNHNY and SVGAGI (reference sequence). V was pared by 2 bases and J by 2 bases, with 13 bases between. The CDR3 has 15 amino acids. The CDR3 region has the DNA TGTGCCAGCAGTTACGCGACGCCGCGCACCTACGAGCAGTACTTC. This codes for CASSYATPRTYEQYF.

The chain employs TRBV5-1 and TRBJ1-4, with D maybe TRBD1 (5 bases). The length of the CDR3 is 15 residues. CDR1 and CDR2 from the germline V gene are SGHRS and YFSETQ. V shed 6 bases and J shed 5 bases, with 17 bases lying between them. CDR3 protein: CASKFGWGENEKLFF. CDR3 bases: TGCGCCAGCAAGTTCGGGTGGGGCGAGAATGAAAAACTGTTTTTT.

The chain links TRBV19 to TRBJ2-7; D is uncertain. The CDR3 consists of 13 residues. Germline V gene lookup returns CDR1 LNHDA and CDR2 SQIVND (reference sequence). V gave up 9 bases and J gave up 0 bases, with 12 bases separating them. The CDR3 protein is CASRAASSYEQYF. The CDR3 nucleotides read TGTGCCAGCCGGGCGGCAAGCTCCTACGAGCAGTACTTC. Based on the CDR3 plus reference TRBV19 and TRBJ2-7, the full variable domain is DGGITQSPKYLFRKEGQNVTLSCEQNLNHDAMYWYRQDPGQGLRLIYYSQIVNDFQKGDIAEGYSVSREKKESFPLTVTSAQKNPTAFYLCASRAASSYEQYFGPGTRLTVT.

The genes are TRBV19 and TRBJ2-5; 7 bases match TRBD1. Germline values: CDR1 LNHDA, CDR2 SQIVND (reference sequence). With 4 bases clipped from V and 3 bases from J, the junction kept 11 bases outside the gene matches. There are 16 residues in the CDR3. The CDR3 loop is CASSTRKTGWKETQYF. CDR3 nucleotide sequence: TGTGCCAGTAGTACCCGCAAGACAGGGTGGAAAGAGACCCAGTACTTC.

The V gene is TRBV5-4, the J gene TRBJ2-3; possibly TRBD2 for D (5 bases). The CDR3 is 15 residues long. Germline CDR1 and CDR2: SGHNT and YYREEE (reference sequence). Deletions cut 1 base from V and 5 bases from J, with 14 bases between. This CDR3 is CASSLPAASEDTQYF. In nucleotides, the CDR3 is TGTGCCAGCAGCTTGCCAGCGGCCTCGGAAGATACGCAGTATTTT.

This sequence joins TRBV5-6 and TRBJ2-5, with 7 bases identical to TRBD2. V lost 6 bases and J lost 0; bases outside the gene matches: 8. Germline V gene lookup returns CDR1 SGHDT and CDR2 YYEEEE. CDR3 length: 15 amino acids. CDR3 loop: CASTPRGKYQETQYF. The CDR3 DNA follows: TGTGCCAGCACCCCGCGGGGGAAGTACCAAGAGACCCAGTACTTC.

The V call is TRBV5-1, the J call TRBJ2-3; D gene unclear. V was trimmed by 0 bases and J by 4 bases, leaving 9 bases between them. The CDR3 loop spans 14 amino acids. Germline V gives CDR1 SGHRS, CDR2 YFSETQ. CDR3 region: CASSLAALADTQYF. In DNA, the CDR3 is TGCGCCAGCAGCTTGGCTGCGTTAGCAGATACGCAGTATTTT.

V usage is TRBV9 and J usage is TRBJ2-1; TRBD2 aligns across 8 bases. In germline, CDR1 is SGDLS, CDR2 YYNGEE. V lost 3 bases and J lost 7; bases outside the gene matches: 9. The CDR3 is made up of 15 amino acids. The CDR3 spells CASSETAGGRNEQFF. DNA for the CDR3: TGTGCCAGCAGCGAGACCGCGGGAGGTAGAAATGAGCAGTTCTTC.

This clone was counted only a few times. The rearrangement links TRBV11-1 to TRBJ2-5; possibly TRBD1 for D (6 bases). The V gene lost 5 bases and the J gene lost 2 bases, with 15 bases spanning the gap. CDR3 length equals 15 residues. From germline, CDR1 is SGHAT and CDR2 FQDESV (reference sequence). This CDR3 is CASSPNRARQETQYF. As DNA, the CDR3 is TGTGCCAGCAGCCCAAACAGGGCAAGGCAAGAGACCCAGTACTTC.

The DNA of the CDR3 is TGTGCCAGCAGTGGTCGGGGACCCCTCGGGGAAAAACTGTTTTTT. Protein product: CASSGRGPLGEKLFF. The V gene is TRBV2, the J gene TRBJ1-4; the D gene is possibly TRBD1 (5 bases). CDR1 and CDR2 from the germline V gene are SNHLY and FYNNEI. The CDR3 runs 15 residues. V lost 4 bases and J 8 bases, leaving 17 bases between the germline ends.

The chain recombines TRBV11-2 with TRBJ2-2; D not certain. The CDR3 covers 15 residues. The V gene lost 5 bases and the J gene lost 1 base, with 11 bases spanning the gap. Germline V gene sequence: CDR1 SGHAT, CDR2 FQNNGV. CDR3 protein: CASSPKPGNTGELFF. CDR3 DNA sequence: TGTGCCAGCAGCCCGAAGCCCGGGAACACCGGGGAGCTGTTTTTT.

This clone was observed a single time. The V gene is TRBV5-4, the J gene TRBJ2-7; D remains unclear. V was clipped by 1 base and J by 5 bases, with 10 bases between them. From germline, CDR1 is SGHNT and CDR2 YYREEE (reference sequence). The CDR3 has 13 residues. The CDR3 DNA is TGTGCCAGCAGCTTGTACCGGTCACACGAGCAGTACTTC. This gives the protein CASSLYRSHEQYF.

CDR3 region: CAISTGGPYEQYF. For the CDR3, the DNA is TGTGCCATCAGTACGGGAGGGCCCTACGAGCAGTACTTC. The rearrangement joins TRBV10-3 to TRBJ2-7, with TRBD2 matching 8 bases. Germline V lookup: CDR1 ENHRY, CDR2 SYGVKD. The CDR3 has 13 amino acids. V gave up 5 bases and J gave up 2 bases; unmatched junction bases: 2.